This is a list of T cell receptor beta chains from one sample in a study of shared clonotypes between healthy human individuals. Method: immunoSEQ multiplex PCR; TCRdb's copy keeps in-frame clones and lacks some. Among hundreds of thousands of clones listed, about 96% were seen once. The sequenced sample was naive CD8+ T cells sorted from blood. Every receptor here comes from a woman aged 30 to 39 in good health. Each CDR3 is given with its conserved first and last residue. Each record gives: V gene, J gene, CDR3 length, D gene, clone size, CDR3 protein, CDR3 DNA. A D gene is named only where the DNA matches it firmly. Size tells how often a clone was seen (once, few, many) or the class of an expanded clone, and some rows leave it out.

V: TRBV9; J: TRBJ2-1; length: 13; D: .; size: .; CDR3: CASSRQDYNEQFF; DNA: TGTGCCAGCAGCAGACAAGACTACAATGAGCAGTTCTTC
V: TRBV15; J: TRBJ1-1; length: 13; D: .; size: .; CDR3: CASRGEGGTEAFF; DNA: TGTGCCAGCCGCGGTGAGGGGGGCACTGAAGCTTTCTTT
V: TRBV28; J: TRBJ2-7; length: 17; D: .; size: .; CDR3: CASSQSPLGERDYEQYF; DNA: TGTGCCAGCAGCCAAAGCCCACTAGGAGAAAGAGATTACGAGCAGTACTTC
V: TRBV5-6; J: TRBJ2-7; length: 14; D: TRBD2; size: .; CDR3: CASSSGLALNEQYF; DNA: TGTGCCAGCAGCTCCGGACTAGCGCTGAACGAGCAGTACTTC
V: TRBV7-2; J: TRBJ2-1; length: 16; D: TRBD2; size: .; CDR3: CASRSGLAGSYNEQFF; DNA: TGTGCCAGCAGGTCGGGACTAGCGGGCTCCTACAATGAGCAGTTCTTC
V: TRBV27; J: TRBJ2-7; length: 14; D: .; size: .; CDR3: CASSLVGSTYEQYF; DNA: TGTGCCAGCAGTTTAGTAGGGAGTACCTACGAGCAGTACTTC
V: TRBV7-2; J: TRBJ2-1; length: 15; D: TRBD2; size: .; CDR3: CASSLLAGGLVEQFF; DNA: TGTGCCAGCAGCTTACTAGCGGGAGGTCTGGTTGAGCAGTTCTTC
V: TRBV25-1; J: TRBJ1-1; length: 13; D: .; size: .; CDR3: CASRPRGNTEAFF; DNA: TGTGCCAGCAGACCCAGGGGGAACACTGAAGCTTTCTTT
V: TRBV5-4; J: TRBJ2-7; length: 12; D: TRBD1; size: .; CDR3: CASSLQGGEQYF; DNA: TGTGCCAGCAGCTTACAGGGGGGCGAGCAGTACTTC
V: TRBV6-1; J: TRBJ2-7; length: 15; D: .; size: .; CDR3: CASSDFSGYSYEQYF; DNA: TGTGCCAGCAGCGACTTCAGCGGATACTCCTACGAGCAGTACTTC
V: TRBV19; J: TRBJ2-3; length: 14; D: .; size: .; CDR3: CASSTDSSTDTQYF; DNA: TGTGCCAGTAGTACGGACAGTAGCACAGATACGCAGTATTTT
V: TRBV7-9; J: TRBJ2-7; length: 18; D: TRBD2; size: .; CDR3: CASGIGVSAGGDSYEQYF; DNA: TGTGCCAGCGGGATTGGGGTGTCAGCGGGAGGGGACTCCTACGAGCAGTACTTC
V: TRBV19; J: TRBJ2-7; length: 15; D: TRBD2; size: .; CDR3: CASSKYGTSGIEQYF; DNA: TGTGCCAGTAGTAAGTATGGGACTAGCGGGATCGAGCAGTACTTC
V: TRBV5-4; J: TRBJ2-7; length: 15; D: TRBD1; size: .; CDR3: CASSLSGTGSGEQYF; DNA: TGTGCCAGCAGCCTCTCCGGGACAGGGTCTGGCGAGCAGTACTTC
V: TRBV27; J: TRBJ2-7; length: 14; D: TRBD2; size: .; CDR3: CASSLTSGSHEQYF; DNA: TGTGCCAGCAGTTTAACTAGCGGGAGCCACGAGCAGTACTTC
V: TRBV25-1; J: TRBJ1-6; length: 15; D: TRBD1; size: .; CDR3: CASSGRDRPYSPLHF; DNA: TGTGCCAGCAGTGGCCGGGACAGGCCATATTCACCCCTCCACTTT
V: TRBV7-6; J: TRBJ1-1; length: 16; D: TRBD1; size: .; CDR3: CASSLLSGGGNTEAFF; DNA: TGTGCCAGCAGCTTACTCTCAGGGGGAGGTAACACTGAAGCTTTCTTT
V: TRBV6-5; J: TRBJ2-7; length: 12; D: .; size: .; CDR3: CASSHDYYEQYF; DNA: TGTGCCAGCAGCCACGATTACTACGAGCAGTACTTC
V: TRBV28; J: TRBJ1-2; length: 13; D: .; size: .; CDR3: CASRSGGNYGYTF; DNA: TGTGCCAGTCGCTCCGGCGGTAACTATGGCTACACCTTC
V: TRBV29-1; J: TRBJ2-2; length: 16; D: TRBD2; size: .; CDR3: CSVELAGGLSTGELFF; DNA: TGCAGCGTTGAACTAGCGGGAGGTCTAAGTACCGGGGAGCTGTTTTTT
V: TRBV7-9; J: TRBJ1-4; length: 13; D: .; size: .; CDR3: CASSLSTGGGLFF; DNA: TGTGCCAGCAGCCTATCAACTGGGGGAGGACTGTTTTTT
V: TRBV4-2; J: TRBJ2-6; length: 16; D: .; size: .; CDR3: CASSLEGDSGANVLTF; DNA: TGTGCCAGCAGCCTAGAAGGGGACTCTGGGGCCAACGTCCTGACTTTC
V: TRBV28; J: TRBJ1-1; length: 16; D: .; size: .; CDR3: CASSPESGYWNTEAFF; DNA: TGTGCCAGCAGTCCAGAGTCCGGGTACTGGAACACTGAAGCTTTCTTT
V: TRBV21-1; J: TRBJ2-3; length: 14; D: .; size: once; CDR3: CASSKDRGPDTQYF; DNA: TGTGCCAGCAGCAAAGACAGGGGGCCCGATACGCAGTATTTT
V: TRBV6-5; J: TRBJ2-3; length: 10; D: .; size: .; CDR3: CARGADTQYF; DNA: TGTGCCAGGGGGGCAGATACGCAGTATTTT
V: TRBV10-3; J: TRBJ2-7; length: 18; D: TRBD2; size: .; CDR3: CAISESPLGSGGSYEQYF; DNA: TGTGCCATCAGTGAGTCCCCCCTTGGTAGCGGGGGTTCCTACGAGCAGTACTTC
V: TRBV5-8; J: TRBJ2-5; length: 17; D: TRBD2; size: .; CDR3: CASSPGTSGTNGETQYF; DNA: TGTGCCAGCAGCCCCGGGACTAGCGGAACCAATGGGGAGACCCAGTACTTC
V: TRBV19; J: TRBJ2-7; length: 13; D: .; size: .; CDR3: CASSIKHPYEQYF; DNA: TGTGCCAGTAGTATTAAACACCCCTACGAGCAGTACTTC
V: TRBV13; J: TRBJ2-1; length: 13; D: TRBD2; size: .; CDR3: CASSLGLANEQFF; DNA: TGTGCCAGCAGCCTAGGACTAGCGAATGAGCAGTTCTTC
V: TRBV21-1; J: TRBJ2-2; length: 15; D: .; size: .; CDR3: CASRIIRGNTGELFF; DNA: TGTGCCAGCAGGATAATCAGGGGTAACACCGGGGAGCTGTTTTTT
V: TRBV29-1; J: TRBJ1-1; length: 20; D: TRBD1; size: once; CDR3: CSVEDPPPGQVNGMDTEAFF; DNA: TGCAGCGTTGAAGACCCCCCCCCGGGACAGGTAAACGGCATGGACACTGAAGCTTTCTTT
V: TRBV5-6; J: TRBJ2-1; length: 14; D: TRBD1; size: .; CDR3: CATNHGTGINEQFF; DNA: TGTGCCACCAATCACGGGACAGGTATCAATGAGCAGTTCTTC
V: TRBV7-6; J: TRBJ1-4; length: 14; D: .; size: .; CDR3: CASSLGEPNEKLFF; DNA: TGTGCCAGCAGCTTGGGGGAGCCTAATGAAAAACTGTTTTTT
V: TRBV6-1; J: TRBJ2-2; length: 16; D: .; size: .; CDR3: CASSEVAGANTGELFF; DNA: TGTGCCAGCAGTGAAGTGGCGGGCGCGAACACCGGGGAGCTGTTTTTT
V: TRBV5-6; J: TRBJ2-7; length: 14; D: .; size: .; CDR3: CASSLDAGAGEQYF; DNA: TGTGCCAGCAGCTTGGATGCAGGGGCGGGGGAGCAGTACTTC
V: TRBV5-5; J: TRBJ1-1; length: 12; D: .; size: .; CDR3: CASSLEGPEAFF; DNA: TGTGCCAGCAGCCTGGAGGGCCCCGAAGCTTTCTTT
V: TRBV5-4; J: TRBJ2-7; length: 14; D: TRBD2; size: .; CDR3: CASRLAEDTYEQYF; DNA: TGTGCCAGCAGACTAGCGGAGGACACCTACGAGCAGTACTTC
V: TRBV19; J: TRBJ2-1; length: 16; D: TRBD2; size: .; CDR3: CASSNQLAGAYNEQFF; DNA: TGTGCCAGTAGTAACCAACTAGCGGGAGCGTACAATGAGCAGTTCTTC
V: TRBV5-6; J: TRBJ2-5; length: 12; D: .; size: .; CDR3: CASSSYKGSQYF; DNA: TGTGCCAGCAGCTCCTACAAAGGGTCCCAGTACTTC
V: TRBV7-9; J: TRBJ2-3; length: 12; D: .; size: .; CDR3: CASRHLDDAQYF; DNA: TGTGCCAGCAGACATCTCGATGACGCGCAGTATTTT
V: TRBV2; J: TRBJ2-7; length: 12; D: .; size: .; CDR3: CASSGQAYEQYF; DNA: TGTGCCAGCAGTGGACAGGCCTACGAGCAGTACTTC
V: TRBV6-1; J: TRBJ1-2; length: 15; D: .; size: .; CDR3: CASRAGEALNYGYTF; DNA: TGTGCCAGCAGAGCCGGTGAGGCACTTAACTATGGCTACACCTTC
V: TRBV10-2; J: TRBJ1-2; length: 13; D: .; size: .; CDR3: CASRADRGYGYTF; DNA: TGCGCCAGCAGGGCGGACAGAGGCTATGGCTACACCTTC
V: TRBV27; J: TRBJ2-5; length: 18; D: TRBD1; size: .; CDR3: CASSLGHRGQLGQETQYF; DNA: TGTGCCAGCAGTTTAGGCCACCGGGGACAGTTGGGCCAAGAGACCCAGTACTTC
V: TRBV9; J: TRBJ2-7; length: 14; D: TRBD2; size: .; CDR3: CASSLSGNAHEQYF; DNA: TGTGCCAGCAGCCTAAGCGGGAATGCACACGAGCAGTACTTC
V: TRBV28; J: TRBJ2-5; length: 15; D: .; size: .; CDR3: CASSQAIGAGETQYF; DNA: TGTGCCAGCAGCCAAGCGATAGGGGCAGGGGAGACCCAGTACTTC